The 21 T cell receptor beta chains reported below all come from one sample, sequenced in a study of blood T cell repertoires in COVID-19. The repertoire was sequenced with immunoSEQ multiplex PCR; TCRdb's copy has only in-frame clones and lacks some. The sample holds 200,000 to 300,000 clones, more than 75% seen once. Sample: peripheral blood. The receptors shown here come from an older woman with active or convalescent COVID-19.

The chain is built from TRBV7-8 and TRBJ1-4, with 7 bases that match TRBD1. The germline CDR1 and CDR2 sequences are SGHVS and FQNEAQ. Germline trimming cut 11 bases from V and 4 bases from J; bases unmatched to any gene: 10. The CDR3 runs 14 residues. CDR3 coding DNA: TGTGCCTCTCAGCAAGGGACAGTTAATGAAAAACTGTTTTTT. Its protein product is CASQQGTVNEKLFF.

The CDR3 DNA reads TGTGCCAGCAGTTCCCCACCAAGCGGGGCGCATGGCTACACCTTC. Protein: CASSSPPSGAHGYTF. The chain recombines TRBV6-5 with TRBJ1-2; possible D gene TRBD1, 5 bases. CDR1 is MNHEY, CDR2 SVGAGI, per germline. This CDR3 spans 15 amino acids. The V end lost 4 bases, the J end lost 6 bases, and 18 bases lay between the germline ends.

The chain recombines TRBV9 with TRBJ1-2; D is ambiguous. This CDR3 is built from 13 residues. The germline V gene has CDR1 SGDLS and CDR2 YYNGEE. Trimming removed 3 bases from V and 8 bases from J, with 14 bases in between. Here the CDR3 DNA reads TGTGCCAGCAGCGCAAGCTCCCCGGGAGGCTACACCTTC. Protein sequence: CASSASSPGGYTF. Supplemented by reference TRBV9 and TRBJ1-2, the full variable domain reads DSGVTQTPKHLITATGQRVTLRCSPRSGDLSVYWYQQSLDQGLQFLIQYYNGEERAKGNILERFSAQQFPDLHSELNLSSLELGDSALYFCASSASSPGGYTFGSGTRLTVV.

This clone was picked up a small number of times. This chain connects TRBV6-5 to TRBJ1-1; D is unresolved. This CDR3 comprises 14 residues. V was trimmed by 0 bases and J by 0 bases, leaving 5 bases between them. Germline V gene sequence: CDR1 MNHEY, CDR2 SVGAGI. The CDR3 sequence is CASSYSTLNTEAFF. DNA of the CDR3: TGTGCCAGCAGTTACTCGACTCTGAACACTGAAGCTTTCTTT.

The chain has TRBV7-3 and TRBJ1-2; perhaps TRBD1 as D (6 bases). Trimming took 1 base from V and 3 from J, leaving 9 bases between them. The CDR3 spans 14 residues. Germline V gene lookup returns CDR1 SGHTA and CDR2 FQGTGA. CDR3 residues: CASSLNAGDYGYTF. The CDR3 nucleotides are TGTGCCAGCAGCTTAAACGCAGGGGACTATGGCTACACCTTC.

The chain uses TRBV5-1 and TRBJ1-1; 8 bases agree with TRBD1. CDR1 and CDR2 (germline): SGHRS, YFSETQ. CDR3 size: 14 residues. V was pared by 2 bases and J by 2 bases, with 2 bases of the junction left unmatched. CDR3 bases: TGCGCCAGCAGCTTTCAGGGGGCAAACACTGAAGCTTTCTTT. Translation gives CASSFQGANTEAFF. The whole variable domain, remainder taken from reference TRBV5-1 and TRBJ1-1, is KAGVTQTPRYLIKTRGQQVTLSCSPISGHRSVSWYQQTPGQGLQFLFEYFSETQRNKGNFPGRFSGRQFSNSRSEMNVSTLELGDSALYLCASSFQGANTEAFFGQGTRLTVV.

CDR3 loop: CAWIRDSSGNTIYF. The CDR3 coding sequence is TGTGCCTGGATCCGGGACAGCTCTGGAAACACCATATATTTT. The chain carries TRBV30 and TRBJ1-3; TRBD1 agrees at 7 bases. The junction had 3 bases not matched to a gene; V was cut back by 4 bases and J by 0 bases. The CDR3 totals 14 residues. Germline CDR1 reads GTSNPN; CDR2 reads SVGIG (reference sequence).

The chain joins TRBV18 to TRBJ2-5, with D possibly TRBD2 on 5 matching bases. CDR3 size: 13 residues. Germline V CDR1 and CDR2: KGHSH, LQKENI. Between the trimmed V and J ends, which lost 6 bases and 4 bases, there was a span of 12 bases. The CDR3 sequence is CASSPRRGETQYF. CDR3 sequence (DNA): TGTGCCAGCTCGCCCAGACGGGGAGAGACCCAGTACTTC.

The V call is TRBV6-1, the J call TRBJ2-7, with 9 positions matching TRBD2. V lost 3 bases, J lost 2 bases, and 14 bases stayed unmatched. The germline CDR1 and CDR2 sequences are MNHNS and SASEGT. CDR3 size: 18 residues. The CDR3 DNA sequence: TGTGCCAGCAGTGAGGCGGGGGGGGCTAGCGGCTTTACCTACGAGCAGTACTTC. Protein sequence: CASSEAGGASGFTYEQYF.

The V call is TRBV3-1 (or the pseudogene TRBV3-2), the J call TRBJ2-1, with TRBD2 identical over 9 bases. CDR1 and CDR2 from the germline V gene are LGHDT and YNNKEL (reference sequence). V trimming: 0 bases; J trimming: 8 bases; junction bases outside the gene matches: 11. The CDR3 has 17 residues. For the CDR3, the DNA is TGTGCCAGCAGCCAAGAATCGGGGCTAGCGGGGCGGGATGAGCAGTTCTTC. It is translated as CASSQESGLAGRDEQFF.

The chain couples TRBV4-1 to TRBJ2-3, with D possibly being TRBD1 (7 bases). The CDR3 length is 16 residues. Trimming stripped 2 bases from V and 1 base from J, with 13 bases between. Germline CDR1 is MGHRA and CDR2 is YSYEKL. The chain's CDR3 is CASSQRGDRGTDTQYF. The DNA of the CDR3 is TGCGCCAGCAGCCAAAGGGGGGACAGAGGCACAGATACGCAGTATTTT.

The CDR3 here is CASSLETSGGSYEQYF. Written as DNA, the CDR3 is TGCGCCAGCAGCTTGGAGACTAGCGGGGGGTCCTACGAGCAGTACTTC. V is TRBV5-1 and J is TRBJ2-7; 13 bases map to TRBD2. In germline, CDR1 is SGHRS, CDR2 YFSETQ. J was trimmed by 1 base and V by 0 bases; bases with no gene match: 1. The CDR3 is made up of 16 amino acids.

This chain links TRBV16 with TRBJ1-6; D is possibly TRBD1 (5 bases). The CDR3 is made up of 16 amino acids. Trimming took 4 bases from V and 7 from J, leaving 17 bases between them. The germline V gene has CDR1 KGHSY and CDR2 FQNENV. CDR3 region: CASSLPEGTGNSPLHF. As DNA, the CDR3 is TGTGCCAGCAGCCTCCCGGAGGGGACGGGAAATTCACCCCTCCACTTT.

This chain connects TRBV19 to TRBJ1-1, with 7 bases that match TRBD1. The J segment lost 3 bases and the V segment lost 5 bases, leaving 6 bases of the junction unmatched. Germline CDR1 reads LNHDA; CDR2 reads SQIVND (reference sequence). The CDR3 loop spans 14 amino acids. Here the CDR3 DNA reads TGTGCCAGTAGTTGGGACAGCCTTTACACTGAAGCTTTCTTT. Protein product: CASSWDSLYTEAFF.

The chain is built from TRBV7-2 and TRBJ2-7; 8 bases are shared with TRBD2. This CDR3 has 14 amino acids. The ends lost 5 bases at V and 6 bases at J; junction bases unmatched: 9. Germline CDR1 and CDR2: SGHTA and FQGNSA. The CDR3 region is CASSPGGGYGEQYF. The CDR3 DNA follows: TGTGCCAGCAGCCCGGGCGGGGGGTACGGCGAGCAGTACTTC.

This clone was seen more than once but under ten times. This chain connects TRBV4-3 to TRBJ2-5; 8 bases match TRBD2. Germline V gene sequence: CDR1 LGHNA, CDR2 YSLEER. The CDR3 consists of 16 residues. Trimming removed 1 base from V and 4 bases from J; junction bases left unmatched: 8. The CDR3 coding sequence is TGCGCCAGCAGCCAAGTCTTAGCGGGGAGGGGAGAGACCCAGTACTTC. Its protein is CASSQVLAGRGETQYF.

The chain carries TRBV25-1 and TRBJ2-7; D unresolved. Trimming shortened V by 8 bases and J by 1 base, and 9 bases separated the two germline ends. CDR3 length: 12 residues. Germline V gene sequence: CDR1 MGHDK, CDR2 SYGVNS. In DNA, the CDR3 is TGTGCCAGCTCACAGAGATCCTACGAGCAGTACTTC. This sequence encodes CASSQRSYEQYF.

The CDR3 sequence is CASSNRDRPAPYGYTF. CDR3 nucleotides: TGTGCCAGCAGCAACCGGGACAGGCCCGCCCCCTATGGCTACACCTTC. This sequence joins TRBV21-1 and TRBJ1-2; the table calls TRBD1, which could not be checked here. TRBV21-1 counts as a pseudogene. The CDR3 sequence is 16 residues long.

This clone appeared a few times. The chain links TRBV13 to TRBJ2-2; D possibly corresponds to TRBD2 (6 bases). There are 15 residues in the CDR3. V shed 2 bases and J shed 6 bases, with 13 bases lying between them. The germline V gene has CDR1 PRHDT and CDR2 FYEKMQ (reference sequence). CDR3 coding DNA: TGTGCCAGCAGCTTATTTACAGAGCGGGCCGGGGAGCTGTTTTTT. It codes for CASSLFTERAGELFF.

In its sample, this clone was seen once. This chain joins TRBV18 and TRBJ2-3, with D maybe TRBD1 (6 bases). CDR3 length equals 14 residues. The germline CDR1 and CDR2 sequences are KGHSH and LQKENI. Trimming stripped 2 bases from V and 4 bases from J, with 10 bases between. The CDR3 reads CASSPGRGADTQYF. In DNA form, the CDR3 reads TGTGCCAGCTCACCAGGCAGGGGAGCAGATACGCAGTATTTT. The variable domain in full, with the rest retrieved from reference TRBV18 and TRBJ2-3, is NAGVMQNPRHLVRRRGQEARLRCSPMKGHSHVYWYRQLPEEGLKFMVYLQKENIIDESGMPKERFSAEFPKEGPSILRIQQVVRGDSAAYFCASSPGRGADTQYFGPGTRLTVL.

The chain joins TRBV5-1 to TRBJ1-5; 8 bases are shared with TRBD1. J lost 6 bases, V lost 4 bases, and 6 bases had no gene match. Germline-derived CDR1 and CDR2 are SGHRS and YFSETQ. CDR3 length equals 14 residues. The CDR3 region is CASSLGTGSQPQHF. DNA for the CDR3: TGCGCCAGCAGCCTCGGGACAGGCAGTCAGCCCCAGCATTTT.